A single T cell receptor (beta chain) is shown here with its context. The antigen is undetermined. The entry originates in a study of cytomegalovirus exposure and HLA in healthy donors. Findings and limits, study-wide: The majority of TCR sequences were rare, yet some public TCRs appeared in many donors. Sequencing likely generated an artifact that appeared as a cluster of highly shared sequence variants. TCR beta chains associated with HLA were, in a later analysis, more clonally expanded than equally common others. Presence/absence analyses treated sequencing depth as roughly uniform across donors.

V was pared by 1 base and J by 9 bases, with 16 bases between. Germline CDR1 GTSNPN, CDR2 SVGIG (reference sequence). The CDR3 loop spans 14 amino acids. The PCR contained 60 Vbeta and 13 Jbeta primers. Sequencing was performed with immunoSEQ multiplex PCR; in TCRdb, only in-frame clones are kept and a portion is missing. This table holds over 150,000 clones, about two thirds found once. The TCR was taken from a woman aged 18-30 years in good health and CMV-seropositive. The chain has TRBV30 and TRBJ2-1; a possible D gene is TRBD2 (6 bases). Sequenced: PBMCs. The CDR3 here is CAWSGLTARGEQFF. The CDR3, as DNA: TGTGCCTGGAGTGGACTAACGGCGCGGGGTGAGCAGTTCTTC.